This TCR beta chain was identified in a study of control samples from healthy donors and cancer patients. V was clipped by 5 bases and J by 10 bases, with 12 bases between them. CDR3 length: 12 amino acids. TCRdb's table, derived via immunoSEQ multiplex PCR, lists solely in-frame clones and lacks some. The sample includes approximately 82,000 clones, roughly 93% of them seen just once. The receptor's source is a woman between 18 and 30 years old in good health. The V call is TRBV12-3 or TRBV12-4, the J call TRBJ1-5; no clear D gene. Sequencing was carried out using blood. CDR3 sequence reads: CASSPHGVPQHF. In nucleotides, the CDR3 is TGTGCCAGCAGTCCCCATGGGGTTCCCCAGCATTTT.